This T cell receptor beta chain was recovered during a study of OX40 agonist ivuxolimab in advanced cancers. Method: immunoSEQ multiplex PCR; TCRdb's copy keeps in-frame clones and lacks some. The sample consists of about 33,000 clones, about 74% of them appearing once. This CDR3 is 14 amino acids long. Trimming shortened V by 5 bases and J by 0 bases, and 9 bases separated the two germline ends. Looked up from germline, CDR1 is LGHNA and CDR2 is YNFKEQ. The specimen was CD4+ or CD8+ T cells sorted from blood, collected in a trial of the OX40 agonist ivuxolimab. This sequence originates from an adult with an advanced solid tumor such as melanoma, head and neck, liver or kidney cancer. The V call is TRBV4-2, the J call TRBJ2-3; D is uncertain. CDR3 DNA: TGTGCCAGCAGCTTGTATCTCAGCACAGATACGCAGTATTTT. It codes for CASSLYLSTDTQYF.